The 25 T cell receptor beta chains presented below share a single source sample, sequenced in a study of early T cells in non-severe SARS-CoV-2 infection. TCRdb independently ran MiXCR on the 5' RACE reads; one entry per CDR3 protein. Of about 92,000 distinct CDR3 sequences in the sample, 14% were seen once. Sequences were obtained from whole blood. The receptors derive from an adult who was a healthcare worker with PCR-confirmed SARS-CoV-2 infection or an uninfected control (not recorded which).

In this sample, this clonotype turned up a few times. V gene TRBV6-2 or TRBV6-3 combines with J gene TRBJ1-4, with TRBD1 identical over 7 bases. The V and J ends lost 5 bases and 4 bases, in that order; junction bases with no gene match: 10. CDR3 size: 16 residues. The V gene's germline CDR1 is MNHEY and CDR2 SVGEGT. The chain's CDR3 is CASSPRSGTVNEKLFF. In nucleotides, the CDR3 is TGTGCCAGCAGTCCTCGCTCCGGGACAGTTAATGAAAAACTGTTTTTT.

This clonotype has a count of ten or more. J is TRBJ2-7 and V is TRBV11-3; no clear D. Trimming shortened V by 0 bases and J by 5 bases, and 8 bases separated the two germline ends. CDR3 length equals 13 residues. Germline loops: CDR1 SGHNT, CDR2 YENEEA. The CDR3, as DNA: TGTGCCAGCAGCTTAGACAGGATTAACGAGCAGTACTTC. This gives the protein CASSLDRINEQYF.

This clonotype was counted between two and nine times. CDR3 loop: CATSRDSAGTLGYEQFF. The DNA for the CDR3 is TGTGCCACCAGCAGAGATTCCGCGGGGACCCTAGGATATGAGCAGTTCTTC. V and J are TRBV15 and TRBJ2-1; D may be TRBD2 (6 bases). CDR1 is LNHNV and CDR2 is YYDKDF in the germline V gene (reference sequence). Trimming cost V 0 bases and J 8 bases, with 20 bases left between them. The length of the CDR3 is 17 residues.

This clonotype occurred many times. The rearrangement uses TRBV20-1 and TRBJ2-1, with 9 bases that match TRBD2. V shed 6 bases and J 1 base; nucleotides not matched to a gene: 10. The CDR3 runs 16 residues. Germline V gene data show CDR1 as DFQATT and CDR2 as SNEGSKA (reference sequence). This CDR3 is CSAVPGTSPSYNEQFF. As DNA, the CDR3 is TGCAGTGCCGTCCCCGGGACTAGCCCTTCCTACAATGAGCAGTTCTTC.

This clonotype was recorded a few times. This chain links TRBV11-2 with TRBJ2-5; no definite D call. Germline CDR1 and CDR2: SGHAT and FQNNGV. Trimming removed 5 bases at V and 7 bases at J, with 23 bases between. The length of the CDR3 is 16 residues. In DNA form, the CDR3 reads TGTGCCAGCAGCCCATCCCCAGAACAGTCCTGGGGGACCCAGTACTTC. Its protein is CASSPSPEQSWGTQYF.

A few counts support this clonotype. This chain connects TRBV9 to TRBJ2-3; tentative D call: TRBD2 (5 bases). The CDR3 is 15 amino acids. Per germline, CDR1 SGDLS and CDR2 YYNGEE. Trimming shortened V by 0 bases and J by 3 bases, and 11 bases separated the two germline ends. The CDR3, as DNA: TGTGCCAGCAGCGTAGGCATAGCGAGTACAGATACGCAGTATTTT. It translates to CASSVGIASTDTQYF.

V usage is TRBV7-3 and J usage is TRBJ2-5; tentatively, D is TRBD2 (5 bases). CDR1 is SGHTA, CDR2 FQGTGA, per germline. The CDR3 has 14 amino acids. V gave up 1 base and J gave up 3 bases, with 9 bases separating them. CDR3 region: CASSLSGPKETQYF. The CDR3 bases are TGTGCCAGCAGCTTAAGCGGGCCTAAAGAGACCCAGTACTTC.

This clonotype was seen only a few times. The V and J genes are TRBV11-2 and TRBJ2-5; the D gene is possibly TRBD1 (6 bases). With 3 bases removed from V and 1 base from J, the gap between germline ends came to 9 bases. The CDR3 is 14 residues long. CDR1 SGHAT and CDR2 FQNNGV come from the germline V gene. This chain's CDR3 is CASSFGQLQETQYF. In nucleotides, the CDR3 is TGTGCCAGCAGCTTCGGACAGCTCCAAGAGACCCAGTACTTC.

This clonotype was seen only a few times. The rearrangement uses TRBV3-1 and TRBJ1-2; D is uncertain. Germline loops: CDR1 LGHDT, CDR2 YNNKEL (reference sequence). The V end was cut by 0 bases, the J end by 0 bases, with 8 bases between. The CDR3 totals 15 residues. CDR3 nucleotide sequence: TGTGCCAGCAGCCAAGAGTTCAGCCCTAACTATGGCTACACCTTC. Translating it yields CASSQEFSPNYGYTF.

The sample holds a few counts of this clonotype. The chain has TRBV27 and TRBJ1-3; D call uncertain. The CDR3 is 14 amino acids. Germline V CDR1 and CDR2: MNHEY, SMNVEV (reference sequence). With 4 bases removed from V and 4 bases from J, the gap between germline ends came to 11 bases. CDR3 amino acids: CASSSTIQGNTIYF. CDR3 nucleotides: TGTGCCAGCAGTTCCACAATCCAGGGAAACACCATATATTTT.

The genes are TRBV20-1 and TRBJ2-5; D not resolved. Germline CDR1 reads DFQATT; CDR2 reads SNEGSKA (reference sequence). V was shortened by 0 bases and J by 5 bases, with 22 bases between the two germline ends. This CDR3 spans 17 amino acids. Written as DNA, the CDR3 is TGCAGTGCTAGAGATCTTCTTCCGGTCGTCAACGGGGAGACCCAGTACTTC. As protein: CSARDLLPVVNGETQYF.

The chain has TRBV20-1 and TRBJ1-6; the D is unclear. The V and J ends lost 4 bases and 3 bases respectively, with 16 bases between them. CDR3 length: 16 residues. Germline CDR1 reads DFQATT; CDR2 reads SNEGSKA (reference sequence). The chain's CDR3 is CSATDRVPNYNSPLHF. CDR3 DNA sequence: TGCAGTGCTACCGATAGGGTCCCAAACTATAATTCACCCCTCCACTTT.

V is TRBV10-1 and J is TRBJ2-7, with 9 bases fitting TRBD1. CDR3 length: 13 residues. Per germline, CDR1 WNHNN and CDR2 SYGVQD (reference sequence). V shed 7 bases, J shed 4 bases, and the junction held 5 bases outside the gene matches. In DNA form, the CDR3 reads TGCGCCAGCAAGGGGGACAGGGATTACGAGCAGTACTTC. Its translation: CASKGDRDYEQYF.

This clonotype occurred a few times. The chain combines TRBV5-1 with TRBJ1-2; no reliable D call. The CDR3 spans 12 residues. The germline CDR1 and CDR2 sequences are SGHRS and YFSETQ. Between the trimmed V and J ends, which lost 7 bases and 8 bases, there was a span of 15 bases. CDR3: CASRVDDVGYTF. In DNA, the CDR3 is TGCGCCAGCCGCGTTGATGACGTAGGCTACACCTTC.

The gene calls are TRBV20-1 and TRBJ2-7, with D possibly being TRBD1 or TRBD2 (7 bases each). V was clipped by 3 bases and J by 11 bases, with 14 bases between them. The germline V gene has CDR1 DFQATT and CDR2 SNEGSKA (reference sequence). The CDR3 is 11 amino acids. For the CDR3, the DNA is TGCAGTGCTAGGGCACAGGGGAGGGAGTACTTC. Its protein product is CSARAQGREYF.

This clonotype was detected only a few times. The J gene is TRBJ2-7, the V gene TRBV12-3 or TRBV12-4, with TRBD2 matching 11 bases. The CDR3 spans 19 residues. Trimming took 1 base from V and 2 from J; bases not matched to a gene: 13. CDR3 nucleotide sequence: TGTGCCAGCAGTTTAGGCCGCTGGCTAGCGGGGGGCAAGACCTACGAGCAGTACTTC. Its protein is CASSLGRWLAGGKTYEQYF.

The CDR3: CASSVTPTGGSGNTIYF. In nucleotides, the CDR3 is TGTGCCAGCAGCGTAACCCCTACAGGGGGCTCTGGAAACACCATATATTTT. The V and J genes are TRBV9 and TRBJ1-3; TRBD1 matches 8 bases. Trimming took 1 base from V and 0 from J; bases not matched to a gene: 6. The CDR3 is 17 amino acids. Per the germline V gene, CDR1 is SGDLS and CDR2 is YYNGEE.

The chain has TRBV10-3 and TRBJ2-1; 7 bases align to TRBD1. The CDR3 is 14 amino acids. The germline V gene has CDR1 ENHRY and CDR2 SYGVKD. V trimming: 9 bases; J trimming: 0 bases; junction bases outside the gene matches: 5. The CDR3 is CAIRTGTSYNEQFF. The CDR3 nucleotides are TGTGCCATACGGACAGGTACCTCCTACAATGAGCAGTTCTTC.

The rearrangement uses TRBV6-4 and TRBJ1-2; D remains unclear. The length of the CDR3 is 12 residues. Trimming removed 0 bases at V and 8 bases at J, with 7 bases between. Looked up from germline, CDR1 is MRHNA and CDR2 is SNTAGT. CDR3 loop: CASSDSFRGYTF. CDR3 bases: TGTGCCAGCAGTGACTCGTTTCGCGGCTACACCTTC.

CDR3 loop: CASSPSTGITDTQYF. The CDR3 nucleotides are TGTGCCAGCTCACCATCAACAGGGATTACAGATACGCAGTATTTT. The chain combines TRBV18 with TRBJ2-3, with D possibly being TRBD1 (6 bases). Germline CDR1 KGHSH, CDR2 LQKENI. The CDR3 consists of 15 residues. V was cut by 2 bases and J by 3 bases, with 12 bases left in between.

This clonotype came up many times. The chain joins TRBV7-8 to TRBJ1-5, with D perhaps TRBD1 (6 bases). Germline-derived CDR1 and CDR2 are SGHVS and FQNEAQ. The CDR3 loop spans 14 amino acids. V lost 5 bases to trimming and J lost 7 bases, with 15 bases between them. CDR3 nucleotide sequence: TGTGCCAGCAGCCTGGTCAATAGGGGGCAGCCCCAGCATTTT. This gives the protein CASSLVNRGQPQHF.

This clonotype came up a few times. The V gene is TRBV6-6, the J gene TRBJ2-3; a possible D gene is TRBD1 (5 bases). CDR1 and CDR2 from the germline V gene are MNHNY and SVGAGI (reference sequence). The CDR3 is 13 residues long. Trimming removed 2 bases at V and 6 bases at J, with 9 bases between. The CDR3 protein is CASSYGATDTQYF. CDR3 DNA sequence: TGTGCCAGCAGTTACGGGGCCACGGATACGCAGTATTTT.

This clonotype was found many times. For the CDR3, the DNA is TGCGCCAGCAGCCCCCTAACCCCCGGGACCCCGACGACTGAAGCTTTCTTT. This encodes CASSPLTPGTPTTEAFF. The V call is TRBV4-3, the J call TRBJ1-1, with D possibly being TRBD1 (5 bases). The CDR3 length is 17 residues. The ends were cut back, 4 bases at V and 5 bases at J, with 23 bases in the middle. Germline CDR1 and CDR2: LGHNA and YSLEER.

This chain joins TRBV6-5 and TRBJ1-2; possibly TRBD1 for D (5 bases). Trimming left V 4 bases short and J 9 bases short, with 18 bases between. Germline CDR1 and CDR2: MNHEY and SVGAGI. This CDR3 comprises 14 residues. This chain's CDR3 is CASSFGTGPFSYTF. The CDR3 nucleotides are TGTGCCAGCAGTTTCGGGACGGGCCCTTTCAGCTACACCTTC.

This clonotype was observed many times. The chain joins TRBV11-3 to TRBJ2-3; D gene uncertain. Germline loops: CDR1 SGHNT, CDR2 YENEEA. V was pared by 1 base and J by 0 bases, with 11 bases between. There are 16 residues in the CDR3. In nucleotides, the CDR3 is TGTGCCAGCAGCTTAGGCTCCTCGTCTAGCACAGATACGCAGTATTTT. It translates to CASSLGSSSSTDTQYF.